This T cell receptor (beta chain) was captured in a study of cytomegalovirus exposure and HLA in healthy donors. Study summary: Later, an analysis reported that the 130 or so validation repertoires had used the same platform as the roughly 660 first-cohort repertoires.

As to this clone: The antigen is unknown.

Separate from the approximately 700-subject first cohort was the approximately 120-subject validation cohort, to which the donors belonged. Assay: immunoSEQ multiplex PCR; the TCRdb copy retains only in-frame clones and omits some. The sample yields under 250,000 clones, 87% seen once. General observations from the study: According to a subsequent analysis, TCR clusters from the first cohort were inclined to appear together in the 120 or so validation repertoires. Altogether, 150 to 200 TCR beta chains were recorded as cytomegalovirus-associated.

Sequencing was carried out using PBMCs. This TCR derives from a woman under 30 in good health and CMV-seropositive.

CDR3 nucleotide sequence: TGTGCCAGCAGCTTGATACAGGCCCCTTACGAGCAGTACTTC. It yields the protein CASSLIQAPYEQYF. The chain combines TRBV5-6 with TRBJ2-7, with a tentative D call TRBD1 (5 bases). Trimming left V 1 base short and J 4 bases short, with 12 bases between. The CDR3 is 14 residues long. CDR1 is SGHDT and CDR2 is YYEEEE in the germline V gene.